This is a list of T cell receptor beta chains from one sample in a study of EBV T-cell therapy then PD-1 blockade in nasopharyngeal carcinoma. The data were produced by immunoSEQ multiplex PCR, yet TCRdb's version contains in-frame clones alone and is incomplete. The data show 22,000 or so clones, 82% seen once. These receptors' targets are unknown. Here the sequenced sample was CD8+ T cells from blood, taken at day -245 from a patient whose treatment included autologous EBV-specific T cells and nivolumab. These receptor sequences come from a middle-aged man with nasopharyngeal carcinoma. The CDR3 runs from the conserved cysteine through the conserved F or W.

j_gene	v_gene	CDR3aa
TRBJ2-6	TRBV6-2/TRBV6-3	CASSYSGGSGANVLTF
TRBJ1-1	TRBV10-3	CAISESGVRAFF
TRBJ2-3	TRBV7-9	CASSSVLAGTTDTQYF
TRBJ1-2	TRBV6-1	CASSEVGTTSNYGYTF
TRBJ1-2	TRBV19	CASSIGRGYGYTF
TRBJ1-1	TRBV6-6	CASSAGPEAFF
TRBJ2-2	TRBV15	CATRGGGTNTGELFF
TRBJ2-7	TRBV7-2	CASSPGTGAYEQYF
TRBJ2-7	TRBV27	CASSLAAGIYEQYF
TRBJ2-7	TRBV5-5	CASGRTVAYEQYF
TRBJ1-6	TRBV3-1/TRBV3-2	CASSQEGPSITPGSYNSPLHF
TRBJ2-3	TRBV7-9	CASSWGLGDTDTQYF
TRBJ2-5	TRBV6-4	CASSATSGGQETQYF
TRBJ2-1	TRBV6-4	CASSDSTGGNEQFF
TRBJ2-5	TRBV7-3	CASSQQGGRLLETQYF
TRBJ1-5	TRBV28	CAGQGAYSNQPQHF
TRBJ2-7	TRBV9	CASSGSGSTYEQYF
TRBJ1-1	TRBV5-1	CASSQRPGTGSGFEAFF
TRBJ2-7	TRBV6-5	CASSWYRGPYEQYF
TRBJ2-5	TRBV6-5	CASRLIAGGGETQYF
TRBJ2-5	TRBV4-3	CASSQGVAGDPSETQYF
TRBJ1-2	TRBV2	CASPAGAVGGYTF
TRBJ1-2	TRBV7-9	CASSISPNYGYTF
TRBJ2-7	TRBV4-3	CASSQDPGTTYEQYF
TRBJ1-1	TRBV6-6	CASSSDENTEAFF
TRBJ1-2	TRBV3-1/TRBV3-2	CASSDGTPNYGYTF
TRBJ2-7	TRBV6-4	CASSDSASGGRYEQYF
TRBJ1-1	TRBV28	CASSWTGDGTEAFF
TRBJ1-6	TRBV6-5	CASRDSRDASPLHF
TRBJ1-2	TRBV4-3	CASSQPPIEGYTF
TRBJ2-7	TRBV6-5	CASSYVEGYEQYF
TRBJ2-5	TRBV6-2/TRBV6-3	CASSRLAGGPETQYF
TRBJ2-5	TRBV7-9	CASSPLGTNQETQYF
TRBJ2-6	TRBV5-6	CASSLKSGANVLTF
TRBJ2-7	TRBV27	CASSLWDTGEQYF
TRBJ2-3	TRBV6-5	CASSYSTLATDTQYF
TRBJ1-1	TRBV19	CASSMWVMNTEAFF
TRBJ1-1	TRBV7-9	CASSGRQGEGTEAFF